What follows describes a single T cell receptor (beta chain). Single viable CD3+CD4+CD8-CD45RO+ cells were sorted as the memory CD4+ T cells. CD4+ T cells were isolated by positive magnetic selection. The data were produced by immunoSEQ multiplex PCR, yet TCRdb's version contains in-frame clones alone and is incomplete. Of about 61,000 clones in the sample, more than 75% were seen once. The data were obtained in a study of memory CD4+ T cells and cytomegalovirus serostatus. CDR1 and CDR2 (germline): MNHNS, SASEGT. This CDR3 region has 13 residues. The junction had 11 bases not matched to a gene; V was cut back by 6 bases and J by 11 bases.

Specimen: memory CD4+ T cells from blood. The V and J genes are TRBV6-1 and TRBJ2-3; 7 positions match TRBD2. The clonotype originates from an adult in good health and CMV-seronegative. The CDR3 nucleotides read TGTGCCAGCAGCCGGGGGGAGCAGGAGGTGCAGTATTTT. Its protein is CASSRGEQEVQYF.